This T cell receptor (beta chain) was identified during a study of cytomegalovirus exposure and HLA in healthy donors. As concerns this clone: Its antigen is not known.

Regarding donors, all were healthy bone marrow donors. PCR used 60 Vbeta primers and 13 Jbeta primers. The protocol was immunoSEQ multiplex PCR, while the TCRdb copy is restricted to in-frame clones and leaves out a portion. The sample holds around 67,000 clones; 55% to 80% are singletons and the top ten take about 3%. The germline CDR1 and CDR2 sequences are KGHSH and LQKENI. Trimming took off 2 bases at V and 5 bases at J, with 5 bases between the two ends. The length of the CDR3 is 12 residues. General study findings and limits: The study listed approximately 160 cytomegalovirus-associated TCR beta chains.

The sample comprised PBMCs. V and J are TRBV18 and TRBJ2-3, with D hard to call. This clonotype was obtained from a woman aged 50 to 65 in good health and CMV-seronegative. The CDR3 loop reads CASSPGRDTQYF. As DNA, the CDR3 is TGTGCCAGCTCACCAGGGCGAGATACGCAGTATTTT.